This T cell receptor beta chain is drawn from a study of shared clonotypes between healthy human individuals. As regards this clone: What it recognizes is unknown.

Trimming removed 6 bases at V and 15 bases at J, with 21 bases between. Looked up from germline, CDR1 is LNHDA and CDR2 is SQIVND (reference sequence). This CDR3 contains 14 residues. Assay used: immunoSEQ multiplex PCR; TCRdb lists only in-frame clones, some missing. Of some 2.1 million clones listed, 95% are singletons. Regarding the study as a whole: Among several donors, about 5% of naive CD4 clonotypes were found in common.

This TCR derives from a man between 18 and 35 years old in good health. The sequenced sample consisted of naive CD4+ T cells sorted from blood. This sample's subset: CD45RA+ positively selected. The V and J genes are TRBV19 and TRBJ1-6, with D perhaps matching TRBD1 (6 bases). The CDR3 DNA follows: TGTGCCAGTAGGATCAATTTCCCAGGGGAACTCCTCCACTTT. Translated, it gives CASRINFPGELLHF.